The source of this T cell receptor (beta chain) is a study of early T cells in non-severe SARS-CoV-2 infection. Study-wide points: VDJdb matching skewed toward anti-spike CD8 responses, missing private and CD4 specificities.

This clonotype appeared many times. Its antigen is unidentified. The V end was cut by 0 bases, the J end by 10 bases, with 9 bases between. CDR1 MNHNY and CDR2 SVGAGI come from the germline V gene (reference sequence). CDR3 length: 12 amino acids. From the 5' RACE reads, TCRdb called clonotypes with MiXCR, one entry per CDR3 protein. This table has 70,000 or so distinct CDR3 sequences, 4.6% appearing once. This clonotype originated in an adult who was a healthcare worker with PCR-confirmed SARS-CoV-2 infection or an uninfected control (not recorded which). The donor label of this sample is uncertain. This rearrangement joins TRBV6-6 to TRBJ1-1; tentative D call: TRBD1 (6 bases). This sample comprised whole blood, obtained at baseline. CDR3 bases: TGTGCCAGCAGTTACTCGGCACAGGGAGCTTTCTTT. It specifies CASSYSAQGAFF.